This TCR beta chain was profiled in a study of shared clonotypes between healthy human individuals. This clone came up a few times. Germline CDR1 MGHRA, CDR2 YSYEKL. The CDR3 extends over 13 amino acids. V was trimmed by 6 bases and J by 0 bases, leaving 8 bases between them. Produced via immunoSEQ multiplex PCR; TCRdb's table is partial and in-frame only. The sample includes about 490,000 clones, about 82% of them seen just once. V gene TRBV4-1 combines with J gene TRBJ1-1, with D maybe TRBD1 (5 bases). The origin of this receptor is a woman between 35 and 50 years old in good health. Some clones in this sample may be carry-over from other donors' samples. Sequencing input: PBMCs. CDR3 region: CASRRGVNTEAFF. The CDR3 bases are TGCGCCAGCAGGCGGGGGGTGAACACTGAAGCTTTCTTT.